These T cell receptor beta chains were read from a single sample in a study of CD8 T cells in ankylosing spondylitis. MiXCR, applied by TCRdb to the 5' RACE reads, yields one record per CDR3 protein. The data contain approximately 400,000 distinct CDR3 sequences, approximately 17% of them singletons. The source material was blood, either unsorted or a sorted T cell fraction (not recorded which). The receptors were gathered from a male donor with ankylosing spondylitis. CDR3s include the opening cysteine and the closing phenylalanine or tryptophan. The D gene is left open where the match is weak. The size of a clone is reported for some rows only, either as once, few or many, or as a class for expanded clones.

v_gene,j_gene,abundance,d_gene,CDR3aa,CDR3nt
TRBV6-5,TRBJ1-6,few,.,CASSYDSGTYNSPLHF,TGTGCCAGCAGTTACGATTCAGGGACCTATAATTCACCCCTCCACTTT
TRBV30,TRBJ2-7,.,TRBD2,CASATSGNYEQYF,TGTGCCTCGGCGACTAGCGGGAACTACGAGCAGTACTTC
TRBV5-1,TRBJ2-2,many,.,CASSGTWDTGELFF,TGCGCCAGCAGCGGGACATGGGACACCGGGGAGCTGTTTTTT
TRBV7-8,TRBJ2-1,.,TRBD1,CASSLVHRGSEQFF,TGTGCCAGCAGCTTAGTCCACAGGGGGAGTGAGCAGTTCTTC
TRBV2,TRBJ1-4,.,TRBD1,CASSESGQAATNEKLFF,TGTGCCAGCAGTGAATCGGGACAGGCTGCAACTAATGAAAAACTGTTTTTT
TRBV28,TRBJ1-5,.,.,CASSQPSRSNQPQHF,TGTGCCAGCAGCCAACCAAGTAGAAGCAATCAGCCCCAGCATTTT
TRBV29-1,TRBJ1-5,few,.,CSVGGANQPQHF,TGCAGCGTTGGGGGGGCCAATCAGCCCCAGCATTTT
TRBV2,TRBJ2-2,.,.,CASIVDIANTGELFF,TGTGCCAGCATTGTTGACATTGCGAACACCGGGGAGCTGTTTTTT
TRBV5-5,TRBJ2-2,.,TRBD2,CASSWEGTGELFF,TGTGCCAGTTCGTGGGAGGGCACCGGGGAGCTGTTTTTT
TRBV10-3,TRBJ2-7,.,.,CAMGTVYEQYF,TGTGCCATGGGGACTGTCTACGAGCAGTACTTC
TRBV6-5,TRBJ1-2,few,.,CASSFGRLSYGYTF,TGTGCCAGCAGTTTCGGACGGTTGAGCTATGGCTACACCTTC
TRBV20-1,TRBJ1-6,.,.,CSARGPGENSPLHF,TGCAGTGCTAGAGGGCCAGGGGAAAATTCACCCCTCCACTTT
TRBV7-8,TRBJ1-3,few,.,CASSPAGRSGNTIYF,TGTGCCAGCAGCCCCGCAGGGAGGTCTGGAAACACCATATATTTT
TRBV2,TRBJ2-7,.,.,CASSDRGRTSYEQYF,TGTGCCAGCAGTGACAGGGGCCGCACCTCCTACGAGCAGTACTTC
TRBV11-2,TRBJ1-1,many,.,CASSLATGINTEAFF,TGTGCCAGCAGCTTAGCAACAGGGATCAACACTGAAGCTTTCTTT
TRBV3-1,TRBJ1-1,.,.,CASSQEGAGRSVKINTEAFF,TGTGCCAGCAGCCAAGAGGGGGCAGGTCGGTCAGTGAAAATAAACACTGAAGCTTTCTTT
TRBV5-1,TRBJ2-7,few,TRBD1,CASSPPDRGYEQYF,TGCGCCAGCAGCCCTCCGGACAGGGGATACGAGCAGTACTTC
TRBV2,TRBJ2-5,few,.,CASRGFVETQYF,TGTGCCAGCAGGGGGTTCGTAGAGACCCAGTACTTC
TRBV14,TRBJ2-1,.,TRBD2,CASSQPTSGYHEQFF,TGTGCCAGCAGCCAACCGACTAGCGGGTACCATGAGCAGTTCTTC
TRBV12-5,TRBJ2-2,few,.,CASGLKASYPSGELFF,TGTGCTAGTGGTTTAAAGGCCAGCTACCCCTCCGGGGAGCTGTTTTTT
TRBV11-1,TRBJ2-3,.,.,CASSLASLGIYSTDTQYF,TGTGCCAGCAGCTTAGCGAGTTTGGGGATTTATAGCACAGATACGCAGTATTTT
TRBV9,TRBJ2-2,.,TRBD2,CASSLSSGSTGELFF,TGTGCCAGCAGCCTCTCTAGCGGGTCCACCGGGGAGCTGTTTTTT
TRBV30,TRBJ1-1,.,.,CAWSVQLGLSLPRGAFF,TGTGCCTGGAGTGTACAGTTAGGTCTGTCACTACCCAGGGGAGCTTTCTTT
TRBV2,TRBJ1-5,few,.,CASTQGEANQPQHF,TGTGCCAGCACTCAAGGAGAGGCCAATCAGCCCCAGCATTTT
TRBV5-1,TRBJ2-3,.,TRBD1,CASSAGTARTDTQYF,TGCGCCAGCAGCGCCGGGACAGCCCGGACAGATACGCAGTATTTT
TRBV7-2,TRBJ1-2,.,.,CASSQRGGDGYTF,TGTGCCAGCAGTCAGAGGGGAGGGGATGGCTACACCTTC